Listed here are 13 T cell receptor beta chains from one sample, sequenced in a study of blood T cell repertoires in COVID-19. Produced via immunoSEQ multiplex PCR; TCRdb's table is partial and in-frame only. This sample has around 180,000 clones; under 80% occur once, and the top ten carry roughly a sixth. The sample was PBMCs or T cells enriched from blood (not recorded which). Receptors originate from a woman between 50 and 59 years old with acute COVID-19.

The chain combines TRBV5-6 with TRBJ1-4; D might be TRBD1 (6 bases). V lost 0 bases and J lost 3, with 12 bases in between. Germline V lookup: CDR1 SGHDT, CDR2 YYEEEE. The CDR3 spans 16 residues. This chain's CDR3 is CASSLGQGRANEKLFF. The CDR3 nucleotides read TGTGCCAGCAGCTTGGGGCAGGGGAGAGCTAATGAAAAACTGTTTTTT.

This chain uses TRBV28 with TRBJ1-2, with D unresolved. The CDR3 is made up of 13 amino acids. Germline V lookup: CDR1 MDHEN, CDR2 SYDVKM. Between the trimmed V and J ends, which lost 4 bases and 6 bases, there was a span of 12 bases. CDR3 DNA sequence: TGTGCCAGCAGTTCTGATGAGGGTAATGGCTACACCTTC. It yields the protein CASSSDEGNGYTF.

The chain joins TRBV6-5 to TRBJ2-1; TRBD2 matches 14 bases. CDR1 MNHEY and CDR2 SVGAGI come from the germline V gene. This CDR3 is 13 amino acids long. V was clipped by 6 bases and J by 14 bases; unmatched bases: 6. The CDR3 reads CASSPTSGGAEFF. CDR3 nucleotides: TGTGCCAGCAGCCCGACTAGCGGGGGGGCTGAGTTCTTC.

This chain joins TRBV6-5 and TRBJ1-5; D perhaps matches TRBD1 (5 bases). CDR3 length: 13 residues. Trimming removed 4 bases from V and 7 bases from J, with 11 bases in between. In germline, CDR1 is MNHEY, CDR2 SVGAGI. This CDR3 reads CASSFPGDQPQHF. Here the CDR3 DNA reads TGTGCCAGCAGTTTCCCGGGGGACCAGCCCCAGCATTTT.

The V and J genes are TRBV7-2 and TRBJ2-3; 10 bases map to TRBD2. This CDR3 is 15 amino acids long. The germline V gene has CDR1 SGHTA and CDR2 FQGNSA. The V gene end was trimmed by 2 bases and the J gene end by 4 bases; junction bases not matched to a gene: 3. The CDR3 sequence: CASSLYLAGADTQYF. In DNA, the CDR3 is TGTGCCAGCAGCTTATATCTAGCGGGAGCAGATACGCAGTATTTT. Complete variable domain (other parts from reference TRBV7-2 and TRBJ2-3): GAGVSQSPSNKVTEKGKDVELRCDPISGHTALYWYRQSLGQGLEFLIYFQGNSAPDKSGLPSDRFSAERTGGSVSTLTIQRTQQEDSAVYLCASSLYLAGADTQYFGPGTRLTVL.

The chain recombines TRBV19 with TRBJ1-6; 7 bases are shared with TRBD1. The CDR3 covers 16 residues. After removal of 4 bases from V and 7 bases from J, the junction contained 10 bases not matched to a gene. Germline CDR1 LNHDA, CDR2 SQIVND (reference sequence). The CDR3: CASSNTPGQLNSPLHF. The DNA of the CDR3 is TGTGCCAGTAGTAACACCCCGGGACAGTTAAATTCACCCCTCCACTTT. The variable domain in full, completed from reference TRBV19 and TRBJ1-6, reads DGGITQSPKYLFRKEGQNVTLSCEQNLNHDAMYWYRQDPGQGLRLIYYSQIVNDFQKGDIAEGYSVSREKKESFPLTVTSAQKNPTAFYLCASSNTPGQLNSPLHFGNGTRLTVT.

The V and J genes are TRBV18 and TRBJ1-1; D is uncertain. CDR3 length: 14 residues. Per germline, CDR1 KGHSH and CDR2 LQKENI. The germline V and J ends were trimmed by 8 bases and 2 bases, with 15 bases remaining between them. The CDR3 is CASATEGVNTEAFF. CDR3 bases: TGTGCCAGCGCCACGGAGGGCGTAAACACTGAAGCTTTCTTT.

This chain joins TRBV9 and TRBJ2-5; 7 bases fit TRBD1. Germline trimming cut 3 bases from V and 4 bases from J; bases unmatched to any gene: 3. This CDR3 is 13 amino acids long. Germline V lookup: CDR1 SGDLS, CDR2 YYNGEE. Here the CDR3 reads CASSAGTVETQYF. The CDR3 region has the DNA TGTGCCAGCAGCGCGGGGACAGTAGAGACCCAGTACTTC.

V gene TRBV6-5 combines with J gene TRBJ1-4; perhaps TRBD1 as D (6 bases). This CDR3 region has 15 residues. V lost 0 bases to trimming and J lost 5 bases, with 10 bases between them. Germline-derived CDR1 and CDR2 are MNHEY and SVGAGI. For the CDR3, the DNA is TGTGCCAGCAGTTACTCGAGCACAGGGAATGAAAAACTGTTTTTT. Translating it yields CASSYSSTGNEKLFF.

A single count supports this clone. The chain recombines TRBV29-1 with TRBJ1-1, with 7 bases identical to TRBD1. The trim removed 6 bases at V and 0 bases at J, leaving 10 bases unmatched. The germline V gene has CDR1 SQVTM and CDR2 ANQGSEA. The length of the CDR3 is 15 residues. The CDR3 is CSVRGTATMNTEAFF. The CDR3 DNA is TGCAGCGTACGGGGGACAGCTACCATGAACACTGAAGCTTTCTTT.

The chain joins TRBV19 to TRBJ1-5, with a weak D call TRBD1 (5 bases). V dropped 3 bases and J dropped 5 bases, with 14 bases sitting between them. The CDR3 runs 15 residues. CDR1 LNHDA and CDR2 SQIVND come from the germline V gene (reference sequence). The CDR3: CASSMWQGSDQPQHF. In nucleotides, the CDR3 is TGTGCCAGTAGTATGTGGCAGGGATCCGATCAGCCCCAGCATTTT.

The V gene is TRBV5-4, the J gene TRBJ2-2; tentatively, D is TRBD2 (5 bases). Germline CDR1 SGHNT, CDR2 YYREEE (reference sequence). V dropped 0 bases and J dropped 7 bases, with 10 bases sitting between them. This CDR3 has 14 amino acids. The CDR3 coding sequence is TGTGCCAGCAGCTTGGAGGCGGGCAACGGGGAGCTGTTTTTT. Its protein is CASSLEAGNGELFF.

The CDR3 reads CASSSTSPLHF. The DNA of the CDR3 is TGTGCCAGCAGTTCTACGTCACCCCTCCACTTT. The chain recombines TRBV7-8 with TRBJ1-6; D is unclear. Germline V gene data show CDR1 as SGHVS and CDR2 as FQNEAQ. The CDR3 loop spans 11 amino acids. Trimming left V 6 bases short and J 10 bases short, with 7 bases between.